The 21 T cell receptor beta chains reported below all come from one sample, sequenced in a study of CD8 T cells in Susac syndrome (dated by TCRdb to the late 2010s). Libraries were prepared through the immunoSEQ multiplex PCR assay. RNA was extracted with the RNeasy kit and roughly 0.5 to 1 ug was reverse transcribed using random hexamers. TCRdb passed the public sequencing reads through fastp at Q25 and MiXCR, retaining productive beta sequences. Entries are consolidated by CDR3 protein sequence, retaining the most common genes and DNA. The sample has 180,000 or so distinct CDR3 sequences on record, about 95% of them singletons. Clones ranked in the top ten supply approximately 0.098% of the sample. Sequencing was performed on CD4+ T cells from PBMCs. Source of these receptors: a human donor in good health.

Only a few counts were recorded for this clonotype. The chain uses TRBV6-2 or TRBV6-3 and TRBJ2-1; 8 nucleotides line up with TRBD1. With V trimmed by 5 bases and J by 9 bases, 9 bases remained unmatched. The CDR3 is 14 amino acids. CDR1 MNHEY and CDR2 SVGEGT come from the germline V gene. The CDR3 here is CASSPGQALSEQFF. As DNA, the CDR3 is TGTGCCAGCAGTCCGGGACAGGCCTTGAGTGAGCAGTTCTTC.

The genes are TRBV20-1 and TRBJ2-7, with 14 bases lining up with TRBD2. Germline V gene sequence: CDR1 DFQATT, CDR2 SNEGSKA (reference sequence). V lost 3 bases to trimming and J lost 3 bases; unmatched junction nucleotides: 7. This CDR3 region has 16 residues. Here the CDR3 reads CSARGTSGSFGYEQYF. For the CDR3, the DNA is TGCAGTGCTAGGGGGACTAGCGGGAGTTTCGGCTACGAGCAGTACTTC.

This clonotype was observed a handful of times. This chain joins TRBV29-1 and TRBJ2-3, with unresolved D. Between the trimmed V and J ends, which lost 4 bases and 4 bases, there was a span of 6 bases. The CDR3 loop spans 11 amino acids. Germline values: CDR1 SQVTM, CDR2 ANQGSEA. CDR3 nucleotides: TGCAGCGTTGGTGAATCAGATACGCAGTATTTT. Residues: CSVGESDTQYF.

In its sample, this clonotype was seen once. The gene calls are TRBV7-3 and TRBJ2-7; 9 nucleotides match TRBD2. J gave up 6 bases and V 3 bases, and 6 bases lay outside the gene matches. The CDR3 extends over 14 amino acids. Per the germline V gene, CDR1 is SGHTA and CDR2 is FQGTGA. The CDR3 region is CASSLGTSLGEQYF. The CDR3 nucleotides read TGTGCCAGCAGCTTGGGGACTAGCCTTGGCGAGCAGTACTTC.

This clonotype was recorded only once. The chain employs TRBV20-1 and TRBJ2-5, with D tentatively TRBD1 or TRBD2 (5 bases each). V was clipped by 0 bases and J by 5 bases, with 19 bases between them. The germline gives CDR1 DFQATT, CDR2 SNEGSKA (reference sequence). CDR3 length: 16 amino acids. The CDR3 region has the DNA TGCAGTGCTAGAGATTACCCGGGACCTACGGGGGAGACCCAGTACTTC. This encodes CSARDYPGPTGETQYF.

This chain links TRBV29-1 with TRBJ2-2; D not certain. The CDR3 loop spans 14 amino acids. V was trimmed by 4 bases and J by 0 bases, leaving 9 bases between them. The germline CDR1 and CDR2 sequences are SQVTM and ANQGSEA. Here the CDR3 reads CSVAFAANTGELFF. In DNA form, the CDR3 reads TGCAGCGTTGCATTTGCCGCGAACACCGGGGAGCTGTTTTTT.

This chain uses TRBV20-1 with TRBJ2-1, with 8 bases identical to TRBD2. Germline V gives CDR1 DFQATT, CDR2 SNEGSKA (reference sequence). J lost 8 bases, V lost 5 bases, and 11 bases had no gene match. The CDR3 loop spans 14 amino acids. DNA of the CDR3: TGCAGTGCTGGCGGGACTAGTGGTACCGATGAGCAGTTCTTC. Its translation is CSAGGTSGTDEQFF.

The chain is built from TRBV20-1 and TRBJ1-1, with a possible D match to TRBD1 (5 bases). The germline V and J ends were trimmed by 1 base and 1 base, with 10 bases remaining between them. Per the germline V gene, CDR1 is DFQATT and CDR2 is SNEGSKA (reference sequence). CDR3 length equals 14 residues. The CDR3 reads CSARGGRGNTEAFF. DNA for the CDR3: TGCAGTGCTAGAGGAGGAAGGGGGAACACTGAAGCTTTCTTT.

CDR3 loop: CSVARAGGYEQYF. DNA of the CDR3: TGCAGCGTGGCACGAGCGGGAGGCTACGAGCAGTACTTC. The V call is TRBV29-1, the J call TRBJ2-7, with 9 bases fitting TRBD2. V gave up 6 bases and J gave up 3 bases; unmatched junction bases: 6. This CDR3 comprises 13 residues. Germline lookup yields CDR1 SQVTM and CDR2 ANQGSEA.

The chain links TRBV29-1 to TRBJ2-1; D not resolved. The CDR3 contains 13 residues. The V gene lost 7 bases and the J gene lost 1 base, with 11 bases spanning the gap. Germline-derived CDR1 and CDR2 are SQVTM and ANQGSEA. In DNA, the CDR3 is TGCAGCGCCCGAGCCACTTCCTACAATGAGCAGTTCTTC. Amino acid sequence: CSARATSYNEQFF.

The CDR3 DNA reads as TGTGCCAGCAGCTCCACCCTCCTCCAGCCCCAGCATTTT. Its protein product is CASSSTLLQPQHF. The chain uses TRBV7-3 and TRBJ1-5; D remains ambiguous. The CDR3 is 13 residues long. The ends were cut back, 4 bases at V and 7 bases at J, with 11 bases in the middle. Germline V lookup: CDR1 SGHTA, CDR2 FQGTGA.

The rearrangement links TRBV9 to TRBJ2-4; 7 nucleotides align to TRBD2. The ends lost 3 bases at V and 10 bases at J; junction bases unmatched: 13. CDR3 size: 15 residues. Per the germline V gene, CDR1 is SGDLS and CDR2 is YYNGEE. Here the CDR3 reads CASSDLGTTAGIQYF. The CDR3 coding sequence is TGTGCCAGCAGCGACTTAGGGACTACGGCCGGGATTCAGTACTTC.

The chain recombines TRBV20-1 with TRBJ1-2; possibly TRBD1 for D (5 bases). The V end was cut by 6 bases, the J end by 3 bases, with 14 bases between. The CDR3 loop spans 13 amino acids. CDR1 DFQATT and CDR2 SNEGSKA come from the germline V gene (reference sequence). The CDR3 loop reads CSAPDILHYGYTF. The CDR3 DNA sequence: TGCAGTGCCCCGGACATATTACACTATGGCTACACCTTC.

The CDR3 nucleotides are TGTGCCAGCAGCTCGCGTGGAGGTCTTGAGGCGCAGTACTTC. It codes for CASSSRGGLEAQYF. The J gene is TRBJ2-7, the V gene TRBV9, with a weak D call TRBD2 (5 bases). The germline V and J ends were trimmed by 4 bases and 9 bases, with 20 bases remaining between them. This CDR3 comprises 14 residues. Germline lookup yields CDR1 SGDLS and CDR2 YYNGEE.

This sequence joins TRBV20-1 and TRBJ2-3; D is undetermined. The V end lost 1 base, the J end lost 5 bases, and 7 bases lay between the germline ends. The germline CDR1 and CDR2 sequences are DFQATT and SNEGSKA (reference sequence). This CDR3 has 12 residues. In DNA form, the CDR3 reads TGCAGTGCTAGAGTCCAGGAAGATACGCAGTATTTT. Protein product: CSARVQEDTQYF.

The chain links TRBV27 to TRBJ2-1, with 11 bases identical to TRBD1. V shed 6 bases, J shed 2 bases, and the junction held 12 bases outside the gene matches. Per germline, CDR1 MNHEY and CDR2 SMNVEV (reference sequence). The CDR3 is 18 residues long. The CDR3 region is CASSLRDRGMAPYNEQFF. CDR3 DNA sequence: TGTGCCAGCAGCCTCCGGGACAGGGGGATGGCCCCCTACAATGAGCAGTTCTTC.

The genes are TRBV30 and TRBJ1-1; 8 bases line up with TRBD1. The ends lost 5 bases at V and 6 bases at J; junction bases unmatched: 14. Germline assignment: CDR1 GTSNPN and CDR2 SVGIG (reference sequence). This CDR3 is built from 15 residues. The CDR3 nucleotides are TGTGCCTGGTACCGGGACAGGACCCAAACATCTGAAGCTTTCTTT. It specifies CAWYRDRTQTSEAFF. Full variable domain (outside the CDR3, taken from reference TRBV30 and TRBJ1-1): SQTIHQWPATLVQPVGSPLSLECTVEGTSNPNLYWYRQAAGRGLQLLFYSVGIGQISSEVPQNLSASRPQDRQFILSSKKLLLSDSGFYLCAWYRDRTQTSEAFFGQGTRLTVV.

The chain carries TRBV20-1 and TRBJ2-1; 8 bases are shared with TRBD2. Unmatched junction bases numbered 8, after V lost 2 bases and J lost 2 bases. Germline-derived CDR1 and CDR2 are DFQATT and SNEGSKA (reference sequence). This CDR3 is 16 amino acids long. The CDR3, as DNA: TGCAGTGCTAGAAACCGCGGGAGGTGGGCCTACAATGAGCAGTTCTTC. Protein sequence: CSARNRGRWAYNEQFF.

The rearrangement uses TRBV30 and TRBJ1-1; 10 bases agree with TRBD1. Germline loops: CDR1 GTSNPN, CDR2 SVGIG (reference sequence). J was trimmed by 3 bases and V by 5 bases; bases with no gene match: 6. CDR3 length: 14 amino acids. Here the CDR3 reads CAWDPGTGDTEAFF. Written as DNA, the CDR3 is TGTGCCTGGGATCCCGGGACAGGGGACACTGAAGCTTTCTTT. The complete variable domain, with remaining parts taken from reference TRBV30 and TRBJ1-1, reads SQTIHQWPATLVQPVGSPLSLECTVEGTSNPNLYWYRQAAGRGLQLLFYSVGIGQISSEVPQNLSASRPQDRQFILSSKKLLLSDSGFYLCAWDPGTGDTEAFFGQGTRLTVV.

The chain joins TRBV27 to TRBJ2-1; 7 nucleotides line up with TRBD1. Per the germline V gene, CDR1 is MNHEY and CDR2 is SMNVEV (reference sequence). The V and J ends lost 0 bases and 8 bases, in that order; junction bases with no gene match: 1. The CDR3 covers 13 residues. Here the CDR3 reads CASSLSDRDEQFF. Written as DNA, the CDR3 is TGTGCCAGCAGTTTATCCGACAGGGATGAGCAGTTCTTC.

This clonotype was observed a few times. The genes are TRBV5-6 and TRBJ2-1; no clear D gene. V gave up 4 bases and J gave up 8 bases, with 7 bases separating them. The germline gives CDR1 SGHDT, CDR2 YYEEEE. The length of the CDR3 is 11 residues. The CDR3 sequence: CASSLDDEQFF. The CDR3 DNA is TGTGCCAGCAGCCTAGACGATGAGCAGTTCTTC.